The 4 T cell receptor beta chains listed next were all sequenced from one sample in a study of CXCR3-negative and CXCR3-positive naive CD8 T cells (dated by TCRdb to between 2018 and 2020). These reads were obtained on a NextSeq 550. The Human TCR Profiling Kit (MiLaboratory) was used to make UMI-labeled 5' RACE TRB cDNA libraries. TCRdb reanalyzed the reads, keeping one entry per CDR3 protein sequence and omitting DNA. The sample's table covers roughly 48,000 distinct CDR3 sequences. 14% to 15% of the sample is held by the ten biggest clonotypes. Sequencing was done on a sample of memory CD8+ T cells from blood. The sample's cell subset or site label, decoded: conventional CD8+ memory T cells (TMEM), sorted as controls. These TCRs come from a human donor in good health. Some clones in this sample may be carry-over from other donors' samples.

The chain couples TRBV19 to TRBJ2-3; TCRdb's assignment of TRBD1 cannot be checked, as there is no DNA. Germline assignment: CDR1 LNHDA and CDR2 SQIVND (reference sequence). The CDR3 consists of 12 residues. This CDR3 reads CASASGADTQYF.

V is TRBV5-1 and J is TRBJ2-7; checking the TCRdb D call of TRBD2 is not possible without DNA. The CDR3 sequence is 13 residues long. The V gene's germline CDR1 is SGHRS and CDR2 YFSETQ. The CDR3 is CASSLTSGYEQYF. The whole variable domain, remainder taken from reference TRBV5-1 and TRBJ2-7, is KAGVTQTPRYLIKTRGQQVTLSCSPISGHRSVSWYQQTPGQGLQFLFEYFSETQRNKGNFPGRFSGRQFSNSRSEMNVSTLELGDSALYLCASSLTSGYEQYFGPGTRLTVT.

J is TRBJ2-2 and V is TRBV28. Germline CDR1 is MDHEN and CDR2 is SYDVKM. CDR3 length equals 13 residues. CDR3 sequence: CASSLQNTGELFF.

The chain is built from TRBV19 and TRBJ2-3. The germline gives CDR1 LNHDA, CDR2 SQIVND (reference sequence). The CDR3 has 11 amino acids. The chain's CDR3 is CASSNPDTQYF.